These 25 T cell receptor beta chains were all obtained from the same sample, sequenced in a study of T cells in Graves' hyperthyroidism and ophthalmopathy. The CDR3 regions of TCR beta were amplified from RNA transcripts. First-round RT-PCR targeting the TCR CDR3 was performed with the HTBI primer set. From the multiplex PCR reads, TCRdb called clonotypes with MiXCR, one entry per CDR3 protein. The repertoire holds about 350,000 distinct CDR3 sequences, with about 20% as singletons. The sequenced material came from blood. The receptors shown here come from a woman under 30 with Graves' hyperthyroidism.

This clonotype was counted at least ten times. V is TRBV12-3 or TRBV12-4 and J is TRBJ1-1, with 7 bases lining up with TRBD1. The ends lost 3 bases at V and 0 bases at J; junction bases unmatched: 7. This CDR3 comprises 16 residues. The CDR3 nucleotides are TGTGCCAGCAGTTTCTTACAGGGGAGAATGAACACTGAAGCTTTCTTT. Translating it yields CASSFLQGRMNTEAFF.

This clonotype was observed a handful of times. V and J are TRBV9 and TRBJ2-2, with TRBD2 matching 7 bases. The V segment lost 0 bases and the J segment 5 bases; nucleotides outside the gene matches: 7. The CDR3 has 16 amino acids. The germline CDR1 and CDR2 sequences are SGDLS and YYNGEE. CDR3 coding DNA: TGTGCCAGCAGCGTAGCTATCGCGGGGGTTACCGGGGAGCTGTTTTTT. Its translation: CASSVAIAGVTGELFF.

The rearrangement uses TRBV12-5 and TRBJ1-5; no firm D call. Trimming took off 4 bases at V and 5 bases at J, with 15 bases between the two ends. The V gene's germline CDR1 is LGHNT and CDR2 FRNRAP. This CDR3 comprises 15 residues. The CDR3 sequence is CASGSTRLLDQPQHF. CDR3 bases: TGTGCTAGTGGTTCGACTCGGCTTCTAGATCAGCCCCAGCATTTT.

This clonotype was seen ten or more times. This chain joins TRBV20-1 and TRBJ2-7; 13 nucleotides agree with TRBD2. The V gene's germline CDR1 is DFQATT and CDR2 SNEGSKA (reference sequence). Unmatched junction bases numbered 2, after V lost 0 bases and J lost 0 bases. This CDR3 has 16 amino acids. As DNA, the CDR3 is TGCAGTGCTAGAGACGGGACTAGCGGGGACTCCTACGAGCAGTACTTC. Translated, it gives CSARDGTSGDSYEQYF.

The V call is TRBV18, the J call TRBJ1-2; D is unresolved. The CDR3 spans 14 residues. Germline CDR1 reads KGHSH; CDR2 reads LQKENI. Trimming took 3 bases from V and 4 from J, leaving 12 bases between them. The DNA of the CDR3 is TGTGCCAGCTCACCCGGCGGAGGATTCTATGGCTACACCTTC. This translates into CASSPGGGFYGYTF.

This clonotype showed up many times. The V gene is TRBV7-6, the J gene TRBJ2-7; D is uncertain. There are 14 residues in the CDR3. Germline CDR1 is SGHVS and CDR2 is FNYEAQ. V shed 1 base and J shed 2 bases, with 9 bases lying between them. Here the CDR3 reads CASSLGQITYEQYF. DNA of the CDR3: TGTGCCAGCAGCTTAGGGCAGATTACCTACGAGCAGTACTTC.

V and J are TRBV6-2 or TRBV6-3 and TRBJ1-5; no definite D call. This CDR3 comprises 13 residues. Germline CDR1 reads MNHEY; CDR2 reads SVGEGT. V lost 8 bases, J lost 9 bases, and 17 bases lay in between. The CDR3 loop is CASLRAPPGPQHF. The CDR3 DNA reads TGTGCCAGCTTAAGGGCCCCCCCGGGGCCCCAGCATTTT.

This clonotype was counted ten times or more. V and J are TRBV6-5 and TRBJ2-7, with unresolved D. The V and J ends lost 2 bases and 0 bases respectively, with 5 bases between them. Per the germline V gene, CDR1 is MNHEY and CDR2 is SVGAGI. CDR3 length: 13 amino acids. The CDR3 DNA follows: TGTGCCAGCAGTTACAAGTCCTCCTACGAGCAGTACTTC. It is translated as CASSYKSSYEQYF.

This clonotype was seen repeatedly, ten times or more. The J gene is TRBJ2-7, the V gene TRBV2; D call uncertain. V lost 7 bases, J lost 6 bases, and 19 bases lay in between. Per the germline V gene, CDR1 is SNHLY and CDR2 is FYNNEI. The CDR3 sequence is 14 residues long. The CDR3 is CASTPEARGSEQYF. As DNA, the CDR3 is TGTGCCAGCACCCCGGAAGCGCGTGGAAGCGAGCAGTACTTC.

This clonotype was seen ten or more times. The genes are TRBV20-1 and TRBJ1-5, with D perhaps matching TRBD1 (5 bases). V lost 5 bases and J 6 bases, leaving 11 bases between the germline ends. The CDR3 consists of 12 residues. CDR1 and CDR2 (germline): DFQATT, SNEGSKA (reference sequence). The CDR3: CSAGAGSQPQHF. The CDR3 DNA reads TGCAGTGCTGGGGCCGGGAGTCAGCCCCAGCATTTT.

This chain connects TRBV20-1 to TRBJ1-5; D is ambiguous. Trimming stripped 6 bases from V and 2 bases from J, with 11 bases between. Germline V gene sequence: CDR1 DFQATT, CDR2 SNEGSKA (reference sequence). The CDR3 spans 13 residues. DNA of the CDR3: TGCAGTGCCCCGGGAAGCCGCAATCAGCCCCAGCATTTT. It translates to CSAPGSRNQPQHF.

The table lists this clonotype with a few counts. The chain recombines TRBV12-3 or TRBV12-4 with TRBJ1-5, with 8 bases identical to TRBD1. V trimming: 7 bases; J trimming: 5 bases; junction bases outside the gene matches: 13. This CDR3 comprises 16 residues. The CDR3 DNA reads as TGTGCCAGCAAACCCACAGGGGGACCTCCCGATCAGCCCCAGCATTTT. This gives the protein CASKPTGGPPDQPQHF.

Here the CDR3 reads CASSREEAFF. CDR3 nucleotide sequence: TGTGCCAGCAGTAGAGAAGAAGCTTTCTTT. The V call is TRBV6-1, the J call TRBJ1-1; unclear D gene. Germline V gene lookup returns CDR1 MNHNS and CDR2 SASEGT. The V end lost 5 bases, the J end lost 8 bases, and 6 bases lay between the germline ends. The CDR3 consists of 10 residues.

This clonotype has ten or more counts. This chain joins TRBV5-1 and TRBJ1-2; D perhaps matches TRBD1 (5 bases). The CDR3 spans 13 residues. Germline V gene lookup returns CDR1 SGHRS and CDR2 YFSETQ. V lost 0 bases and J 7 bases, leaving 10 bases between the germline ends. The DNA for the CDR3 is TGCGCCAGCAGCTTGGAGTCCAGGGCTGGCTACACCTTC. Its translation is CASSLESRAGYTF.

Points on this clonotype: This could be a read error, since a much larger clone is one nucleotide away. In nucleotides, the CDR3 is TGTGCCAGCAGCATATTTGGGTTATCCTACGAGCACTACTTC. Its protein is CASSIFGLSYEHYF. This sequence joins TRBV12-3 or TRBV12-4 and TRBJ2-7, with D hard to call. The CDR3 runs to 14 residues.

Many counts were recorded for this clonotype. The chain employs TRBV6-6 and TRBJ1-5; 7 bases are shared with TRBD1. The CDR3 is 17 residues long. J gave up 6 bases and V 5 bases, and 16 bases lay outside the gene matches. Germline CDR1 and CDR2: MNHNY and SVGAGI (reference sequence). CDR3 nucleotides: TGTGCCAGCAGTCCTCTCCCTCGGACAGGTGAGAGTCAGCCCCAGCATTTT. Translated, it gives CASSPLPRTGESQPQHF.

This clonotype appeared many times. The V call is TRBV7-9, the J call TRBJ1-2; weak D call: TRBD1 (5 bases). There are 15 residues in the CDR3. CDR1 SEHNR and CDR2 FQNEAQ come from the germline V gene (reference sequence). V was clipped by 10 bases and J by 3 bases, with 21 bases between them. The CDR3 protein is CATQLSNRIHYGYTF. CDR3 bases: TGTGCCACACAGCTTAGTAACAGGATCCACTATGGCTACACCTTC.

This clonotype came up many times. V usage is TRBV6-1 and J usage is TRBJ2-7; perhaps TRBD2 as D (6 bases). The CDR3 runs to 15 residues. Per germline, CDR1 MNHNS and CDR2 SASEGT. The germline V and J ends were trimmed by 6 bases and 0 bases, with 15 bases remaining between them. The CDR3 region has the DNA TGTGCCAGCAGATCAGTAGGGACTGTCTCCTACGAGCAGTACTTC. It translates to CASRSVGTVSYEQYF.

This chain's CDR3 is CASDRGTGPAGELFF. The CDR3 DNA reads TGTGCCAGCGACCGTGGGACAGGGCCGGCCGGGGAGCTGTTTTTT. The chain combines TRBV12-3 or TRBV12-4 with TRBJ2-2, with TRBD1 matching 9 bases. CDR3 length: 15 residues. The V and J ends lost 8 bases and 6 bases, in that order; junction bases with no gene match: 10.

In this sample, this clonotype turned up many times. The chain employs TRBV10-3 and TRBJ1-3; D call uncertain. The V end was cut by 6 bases, the J end by 0 bases, with 12 bases between. Per the germline V gene, CDR1 is ENHRY and CDR2 is SYGVKD. CDR3 size: 15 residues. Here the CDR3 reads CAIRGIGFSGNTIYF. CDR3 bases: TGTGCCATCAGGGGAATCGGCTTCTCTGGAAACACCATATATTTT.

This clonotype was detected ten times or more. The chain uses TRBV6-5 and TRBJ1-2; TRBD1 is a possible D gene (6 bases). CDR3 size: 15 residues. V lost 2 bases and J 0 bases, leaving 10 bases between the germline ends. The germline CDR1 and CDR2 sequences are MNHEY and SVGAGI. Written as DNA, the CDR3 is TGTGCCAGCAGTTACCGGACAGCCGCTAACTATGGCTACACCTTC. Translation gives CASSYRTAANYGYTF.

This clonotype was detected only a few times. The chain couples TRBV5-1 to TRBJ1-2, with a tentative D call TRBD1 (6 bases). Trimming pared 4 bases from V and 7 bases from J, leaving 14 bases between. Germline V gives CDR1 SGHRS, CDR2 YFSETQ. The length of the CDR3 is 13 residues. CDR3 coding DNA: TGCGCCAGCAGCCTCGGGGGCTTTGCTGGCTACACCTTC. It specifies CASSLGGFAGYTF.

Many counts were recorded for this clonotype. The rearrangement links TRBV5-1 to TRBJ1-2, with D possibly TRBD1 on 6 matching bases. The V gene lost 4 bases and the J gene lost 7 bases, with 11 bases spanning the gap. CDR1 and CDR2 (germline): SGHRS, YFSETQ. CDR3 length equals 12 residues. For the CDR3, the DNA is TGCGCCAGCAGCAAGGACAGCCCTGGCTACACCTTC. Its protein product is CASSKDSPGYTF.

This clonotype was seen repeatedly, ten times or more. DNA for the CDR3: TGTGCCAGCAGCATTCCGGGACGGTCATACGGGGAGCTGTTTTTT. Translated, it gives CASSIPGRSYGELFF. The chain links TRBV6-1 to TRBJ2-2, with D perhaps given as TRBD1 or TRBD2 (5 bases each). The germline V gene encodes CDR1 MNHNS and CDR2 SASEGT. The CDR3 extends over 15 amino acids. V dropped 6 bases and J dropped 7 bases, with 18 bases sitting between them.

This clonotype has ten or more counts. The rearrangement uses TRBV2 and TRBJ2-7; tentative D call: TRBD2 (5 bases). This CDR3 contains 15 residues. Germline CDR1 reads SNHLY; CDR2 reads FYNNEI. V was shortened by 6 bases and J by 5 bases, with 20 bases between the two germline ends. The CDR3 loop reads CASRALASPANEQYF. CDR3 in DNA: TGTGCCAGCAGAGCCCTAGCTTCTCCTGCGAACGAGCAGTACTTC.